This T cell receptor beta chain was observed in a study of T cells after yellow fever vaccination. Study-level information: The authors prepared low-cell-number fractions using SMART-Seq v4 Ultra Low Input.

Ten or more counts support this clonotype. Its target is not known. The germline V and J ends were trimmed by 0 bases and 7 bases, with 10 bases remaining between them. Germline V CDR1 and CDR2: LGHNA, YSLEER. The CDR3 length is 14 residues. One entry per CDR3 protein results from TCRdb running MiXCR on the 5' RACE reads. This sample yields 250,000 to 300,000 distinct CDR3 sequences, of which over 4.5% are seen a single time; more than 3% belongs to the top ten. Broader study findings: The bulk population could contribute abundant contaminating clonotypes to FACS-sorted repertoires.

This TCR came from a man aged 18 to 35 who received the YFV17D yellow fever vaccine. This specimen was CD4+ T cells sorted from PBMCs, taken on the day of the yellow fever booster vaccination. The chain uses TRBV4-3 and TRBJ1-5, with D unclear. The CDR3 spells CASSQDGAHQPQHF. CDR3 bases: TGCGCCAGCAGCCAAGACGGCGCCCACCAGCCCCAGCATTTT.